This T cell receptor (beta chain) was recorded in a study of radiation and T cells in renal cell carcinoma. The sample's time point: blood 4 weeks post-SBRT, at nephrectomy. As to treatment: 15 Gy SBRT to primary tumor, nephrectomy 4 weeks later. Nephrectomy followed 15 Gy stereotactic body radiation by 4 weeks. Blood was sampled at baseline, 2 weeks and 4 weeks after SBRT. Profiling relied on immunoSEQ multiplex PCR, and the TCRdb table lists in-frame clones only, not all of them. The sample includes 150,000 to 200,000 clones, about 87% of them seen just once. Trimming took 5 bases from V and 11 from J, leaving 18 bases between them. Germline CDR1 is LNHDA and CDR2 is SQIVND (reference sequence). The CDR3 length is 13 residues.

The sequence was obtained from a woman aged 45-59 years with renal cell carcinoma. The gene calls are TRBV19 and TRBJ1-1; D may be TRBD1 (5 bases). The sample was blood, taken from a patient whose treatment included radiotherapy and nephrectomy. CDR3 nucleotide sequence: TGTGCCAGTAGTGCGGACGGGGGATCTAGGGCTTTCTTT. Amino acids: CASSADGGSRAFF.